Each of the 27 T cell receptor beta chains below was sequenced from the same sample in a study of a mutant IDH1 vaccine in newly diagnosed glioma. The time point is: week 47, end of study. Every single dose of the vaccine, 300 ug of mutant IDH1 20-mer peptide, came with topical imiquimod. These receptors have no known antigen. The assay was immunoSEQ multiplex PCR, and TCRdb's table has in-frame clones only and misses some. The sample carries about 40,000 clones, less than 85% recorded once. This specimen was PBMCs, taken from a glioma patient whose treatment included an IDH1 peptide vaccine. All receptors derive from a man aged 18 to 35 with glioma. Some clones in this sample may be carry-over from other donors' samples.

The gene calls are TRBV27 and TRBJ2-7; possibly TRBD2 for D (6 bases). CDR1 and CDR2 from the germline V gene are MNHEY and SMNVEV (reference sequence). Trimming cost V 3 bases and J 4 bases, with 13 bases left between them. The CDR3 spans 14 residues. The CDR3 loop is CASSLAGWVYEQYF. CDR3 in DNA: TGTGCCAGCAGTTTGGCGGGGTGGGTTTACGAGCAGTACTTC.

This clone was observed a handful of times. The chain combines TRBV6-1 with TRBJ1-1; TRBD1 aligns across 8 bases. Germline trimming cut 7 bases from V and 0 bases from J; bases unmatched to any gene: 4. This CDR3 contains 14 residues. The germline V gene encodes CDR1 MNHNS and CDR2 SASEGT. The CDR3 loop is CASIPTGVNTEAFF. The CDR3, as DNA: TGTGCCAGCATCCCGACAGGGGTGAACACTGAAGCTTTCTTT.

The CDR3 loop reads CASSISGVYEQYF. For the CDR3, the DNA is TGTGCCAGCAGCATTTCTGGGGTCTACGAGCAGTACTTC. The J gene is TRBJ2-7, the V gene TRBV27; D is unclear. Trimming took off 6 bases at V and 3 bases at J, with 12 bases between the two ends. The CDR3 covers 13 residues. In germline, CDR1 is MNHEY, CDR2 SMNVEV (reference sequence).

This chain connects TRBV7-9 to TRBJ1-2; TRBD1 matches at 7 bases. Germline trimming cut 1 base from V and 12 bases from J; bases unmatched to any gene: 5. The CDR3 runs to 12 residues. Looked up from germline, CDR1 is SEHNR and CDR2 is FQNEAQ (reference sequence). CDR3 amino acids: CASSLDRGEDTF. CDR3 nucleotide sequence: TGTGCCAGCAGCTTAGACAGGGGAGAAGACACCTTC.

The rearrangement links TRBV18 to TRBJ1-2, with D unclear. V was shortened by 3 bases and J by 8 bases, with 13 bases between the two germline ends. Germline V gene lookup returns CDR1 KGHSH and CDR2 LQKENI. The CDR3 totals 13 residues. CDR3 nucleotides: TGTGCCAGCTCACCTATAGAGACCGGGGGCTACACCTTC. Its translation is CASSPIETGGYTF.

The V gene is TRBV25-1, the J gene TRBJ1-1, with 7 bases fitting TRBD1. CDR1 and CDR2 from the germline V gene are MGHDK and SYGVNS. The V segment lost 4 bases and the J segment 0 bases; nucleotides outside the gene matches: 5. The CDR3 runs to 15 residues. The CDR3, as DNA: TGTGCCAGCAGTGCCCGAGGGGGCTTGAACACTGAAGCTTTCTTT. Its protein is CASSARGGLNTEAFF. The full variable domain, with the rest looked up from reference TRBV25-1 and TRBJ1-1, is EADIYQTPRYLVIGTGKKITLECSQTMGHDKMYWYQQDPGMELHLIHYSYGVNSTEKGDLSSESTVSRIRTEHFPLTLESARPSHTSQYLCASSARGGLNTEAFFGQGTRLTVV.

This chain connects TRBV9 to TRBJ2-7, with D possibly called TRBD1 or TRBD2 (5 bases each). V lost 3 bases, J lost 2 bases, and 12 bases lay in between. CDR1 and CDR2 (germline): SGDLS, YYNGEE. CDR3 length equals 14 residues. In DNA form, the CDR3 reads TGTGCCAGCAGCGGGGGACGGAACACCTACGAGCAGTACTTC. It codes for CASSGGRNTYEQYF.

CDR3 region: CASSVGVNTEAFF. The CDR3 DNA reads TGTGCCAGCAGTGTTGGGGTGAACACTGAAGCTTTCTTT. The chain joins TRBV6-1 to TRBJ1-1; D is uncertain. Germline V CDR1 and CDR2: MNHNS, SASEGT. The CDR3 totals 13 residues. Trimming stripped 4 bases from V and 0 bases from J, with 6 bases between.

The chain recombines TRBV7-9 with TRBJ1-1; no clear D. The CDR3 sequence is 15 residues long. Germline V gene data show CDR1 as SEHNR and CDR2 as FQNEAQ (reference sequence). V was trimmed by 5 bases and J by 0 bases, leaving 13 bases between them. This CDR3 is CASSPVGILNTEAFF. CDR3 DNA: TGTGCCAGCAGCCCGGTGGGGATTCTGAACACTGAAGCTTTCTTT.

This chain joins TRBV27 and TRBJ1-5; D remains ambiguous. V gave up 1 base and J gave up 3 bases, with 4 bases separating them. The CDR3 has 13 residues. Germline V lookup: CDR1 MNHEY, CDR2 SMNVEV (reference sequence). CDR3 DNA: TGTGCCAGCAGTTTATGGCCCAATCAGCCCCAGCATTTT. Protein: CASSLWPNQPQHF.

The chain is built from TRBV19 and TRBJ2-3, with 8 bases fitting TRBD1. From germline, CDR1 is LNHDA and CDR2 SQIVND (reference sequence). The V segment lost 4 bases and the J segment 1 base; nucleotides outside the gene matches: 4. The CDR3 contains 15 residues. CDR3 sequence (DNA): TGTGCCAGTAGTAAGGACAGGGTCGGCACAGATACGCAGTATTTT. Translation: CASSKDRVGTDTQYF.

The chain recombines TRBV2 with TRBJ1-4, with D perhaps matching TRBD1 (5 bases). V lost 8 bases and J lost 2, with 15 bases in between. Germline V CDR1 and CDR2: SNHLY, FYNNEI. This CDR3 has 15 residues. CDR3 coding DNA: TGTGCCAGCCGAAGGGGAAGAGCGACTAATGAAAAACTGTTTTTT. Its protein is CASRRGRATNEKLFF.

The V call is TRBV15, the J call TRBJ1-5; 8 nucleotides line up with TRBD1. The germline gives CDR1 LNHNV, CDR2 YYDKDF (reference sequence). CDR3 length: 14 residues. V was clipped by 9 bases and J by 4 bases; unmatched bases: 8. CDR3 amino acids: CATATGVGNQPQHF. CDR3 in DNA: TGTGCCACGGCGACAGGGGTGGGTAATCAGCCCCAGCATTTT.

This clone came up a few times. The V call is TRBV27, the J call TRBJ2-1; 14 bases fit TRBD2. The germline V gene encodes CDR1 MNHEY and CDR2 SMNVEV (reference sequence). The CDR3 covers 15 residues. V shed 3 bases and J 6 bases; nucleotides not matched to a gene: 1. For the CDR3, the DNA is TGTGCCAGCAGTTTGGGGACTAGCGGGAGCAATGAGCAGTTCTTC. It specifies CASSLGTSGSNEQFF.

The chain couples TRBV18 to TRBJ2-5; 9 positions agree with TRBD1. J lost 1 base, V lost 1 base, and 7 bases had no gene match. The CDR3 totals 17 residues. Germline lookup yields CDR1 KGHSH and CDR2 LQKENI. The CDR3, as DNA: TGTGCCAGCTCACCACGATTGGGACAGGGTTCCCAAGAGACCCAGTACTTC. Amino acid sequence: CASSPRLGQGSQETQYF.

This clone was observed a few times. The chain combines TRBV2 with TRBJ1-1; D is possibly TRBD1 (6 bases). The germline V and J ends were trimmed by 4 bases and 5 bases, with 11 bases remaining between them. Germline CDR1 SNHLY, CDR2 FYNNEI. The CDR3 totals 13 residues. The CDR3 region is CASSGQGQTEAFF. The CDR3 nucleotides read TGTGCCAGCAGTGGGCAGGGGCAAACTGAAGCTTTCTTT. Using reference TRBV2 and TRBJ1-1 for the parts outside the CDR3, the full variable domain is EPEVTQTPSHQVTQMGQEVILRCVPISNHLYFYWYRQILGQKVEFLVSFYNNEISEKSEIFDDQFSVERPDGSNFTLKIRSTKLEDSAMYFCASSGQGQTEAFFGQGTRLTVV.

The chain links TRBV6-6 to TRBJ1-1, with D possibly TRBD1 on 6 matching bases. Per the germline V gene, CDR1 is MNHNY and CDR2 is SVGAGI (reference sequence). The ends were cut back, 0 bases at V and 1 base at J, with 12 bases in the middle. The CDR3 runs 16 residues. The CDR3 is CASSYSRQGSNTEAFF. The CDR3 nucleotides are TGTGCCAGCAGTTACTCGCGGCAGGGGTCGAACACTGAAGCTTTCTTT.

This chain links TRBV13 with TRBJ2-5; either TRBD1 or TRBD2 may supply D (5 bases each). This CDR3 has 14 amino acids. Germline-derived CDR1 and CDR2 are PRHDT and FYEKMQ (reference sequence). V was clipped by 1 base and J by 5 bases, with 11 bases between them. CDR3 in amino acids: CASSLAGGEETQYF. The CDR3 nucleotides are TGTGCCAGCAGCTTAGCTGGGGGTGAGGAGACCCAGTACTTC.

Remarks on this clone: An end of the junction differs from the germline gene, which may be a read error. V is TRBV6-5 and J is TRBJ2-3; 7 positions agree with TRBD1. The CDR3 runs 15 residues. Per germline, CDR1 MNHEY and CDR2 SVGAGI. CDR3 in amino acids: CASSYEPRGTDTRYF. CDR3 coding DNA: TGTGCCAGCAGTTACGAGCCACGAGGGACAGATACGCGGTATTTT.

V is TRBV5-1 and J is TRBJ2-7; no definite D call. CDR1 is SGHRS and CDR2 is YFSETQ in the germline V gene. The CDR3 runs 11 residues. Trimming left V 3 bases short and J 6 bases short, with 7 bases between. The CDR3 loop is CASSYLGEQYF. The CDR3 DNA reads TGCGCCAGCAGCTACTTGGGCGAGCAGTACTTC.

The chain carries TRBV2 and TRBJ1-5; D is undetermined. Germline lookup yields CDR1 SNHLY and CDR2 FYNNEI. V lost 10 bases and J lost 3, with 13 bases in between. The CDR3 runs 13 residues. CDR3 coding DNA: TGTGCCACGGGTGGCAGACTCAATCAGCCCCAGCATTTT. It is translated as CATGGRLNQPQHF.

The gene calls are TRBV6-1 and TRBJ1-2; D gene uncertain. The length of the CDR3 is 14 residues. Germline CDR1 MNHNS, CDR2 SASEGT. V was cut by 2 bases and J by 7 bases, with 14 bases left in between. CDR3: CASSERTAEGGYTF. The DNA for the CDR3 is TGTGCCAGCAGTGAAAGGACGGCTGAGGGTGGCTACACCTTC.

The sample holds a few counts of this clone. The rearrangement joins TRBV6-5 to TRBJ1-4, with 8 nucleotides matching TRBD1. CDR3 length: 15 residues. Losses at the gene ends were 6 bases for V and 7 bases for J; bases not matched to a gene: 10. Germline CDR1 reads MNHEY; CDR2 reads SVGAGI. The CDR3 region has the DNA TGTGCCAGCAGAGGCTCTCAGGGGGCTCGTGAAAAACTGTTTTTT. It codes for CASRGSQGAREKLFF.

The chain joins TRBV5-1 to TRBJ2-7, with TRBD1 identical over 7 bases. The V and J ends lost 6 bases and 0 bases, in that order; junction bases with no gene match: 3. The CDR3 spans 13 residues. Germline V lookup: CDR1 SGHRS, CDR2 YFSETQ. CDR3: CASTTGTSYEQYF. DNA of the CDR3: TGCGCCAGCACGACAGGGACCTCCTACGAGCAGTACTTC.

This chain connects TRBV2 to TRBJ1-3, with a weak D call TRBD1 (6 bases). V gave up 6 bases and J gave up 7 bases, with 13 bases separating them. The germline CDR1 and CDR2 sequences are SNHLY and FYNNEI. CDR3 length: 13 amino acids. The CDR3 loop reads CASSSGQRNTIYF. The CDR3 DNA is TGTGCCAGCAGCTCCGGACAGCGCAACACCATATATTTT.

This chain joins TRBV29-1 and TRBJ1-3, with D unclear. The CDR3 sequence is 14 residues long. V was clipped by 4 bases and J by 0 bases, with 10 bases between them. Germline V gives CDR1 SQVTM, CDR2 ANQGSEA. In DNA, the CDR3 is TGCAGCGTTGTGATATCGAGCTCTGGAAACACCATATATTTT. Translation: CSVVISSSGNTIYF. The full variable domain, with the rest looked up from reference TRBV29-1 and TRBJ1-3, is SAVISQKPSRDICQRGTSLTIQCQVDSQVTMMFWYRQQPGQSLTLIATANQGSEATYESGFVIDKFPISRPNLTFSTLTVSNMSPEDSSIYLCSVVISSSGNTIYFGEGSWLTVV.

The J gene is TRBJ1-1, the V gene TRBV28; D is uncertain. This CDR3 contains 15 residues. Germline V CDR1 and CDR2: MDHEN, SYDVKM. Deletions cut 5 bases from V and 1 base from J, with 14 bases between. The chain's CDR3 is CASSPIGLPNTEAFF. Here the CDR3 DNA reads TGTGCCAGCAGTCCCATTGGCCTCCCGAACACTGAAGCTTTCTTT. The full variable domain, in which reference TRBV28 and TRBJ1-1 provide the parts outside the CDR3, is DVKVTQSSRYLVKRTGEKVFLECVQDMDHENMFWYRQDPGLGLRLIYFSYDVKMKEKGDIPEGYSVSREKKERFSLILESASTNQTSMYLCASSPIGLPNTEAFFGQGTRLTVV.